This is a list of T cell receptor beta chains from one sample in a study of T cell responses to AZD1222 COVID-19 vaccine. Repertoires were generated with immunoSEQ multiplex PCR, while TCRdb's copy carries only in-frame clones and drops some. The table records 95,000 to 110,000 clones, roughly 90% of them present only once. This specimen consisted of peripheral blood, obtained on day 0 of AZD1222 vaccination. The origin of the receptors is an adult in good health. The conserved cysteine and the conserved F or W are not part of the CDR3 here. Not every row has a clone size; where given, it reads once, few, many or a size class.

TRBV19,.,TRBJ1-1,ASSATAKAF
TRBV7-2,.,TRBJ2-1,ASSRRGSPSYNEQF
TRBV5-1,.,TRBJ2-3,ASSLRGISSTDTQY
TRBV11-2,.,TRBJ2-7,ASSAQSGLAGGYPY
TRBV12-3/TRBV12-4,few,TRBJ2-1,ASRGGNNEQF
TRBV7-2,.,TRBJ2-5,ASSPPPSRETQY
TRBV6-2/TRBV6-3,.,TRBJ1-2,ASSLRTWYGYT
TRBV7-9,.,TRBJ2-7,ASSLVTGPSREQY
TRBV28,.,TRBJ2-6,ASSSAAGLSSGANVLT
TRBV29-1,.,TRBJ1-2,SVVTPDGYT
TRBV7-2,.,TRBJ2-4,ASRSLAKNIQY
TRBV5-1,.,TRBJ1-2,ASSPLGQLEGYGYT
TRBV5-6,.,TRBJ1-2,ASSLGAPEASHT
TRBV6-2/TRBV6-3,.,TRBJ2-2,ASSSVNKTVGELF
TRBV10-2,few,TRBJ2-1,ASRDRGSYNEQF
TRBV6-4,.,TRBJ1-1,ASSDTQPNAEAF
TRBV6-2/TRBV6-3,.,TRBJ1-1,ASSQAAGRTEAF
TRBV6-4,once,TRBJ2-3,ASGEGQSTDTQY
TRBV18,.,TRBJ2-7,ASSSGTTTPYEQY
TRBV19,.,TRBJ2-1,ASSSTGGANEQF
TRBV6-2/TRBV6-3,.,TRBJ1-2,ASSYRGYGYT
TRBV5-6,.,TRBJ2-3,ASSLPTSGTSVTDTQY
TRBV4-2,once,TRBJ1-5,ASSQEEGLGNQPQH
TRBV6-2/TRBV6-3,.,TRBJ2-1,ASSYTPKDEQF
TRBV21-1,.,TRBJ1-2,ASSNTTTGDHYGYT
TRBV7-9,.,TRBJ2-5,ASSPPSEETQY
TRBV30,.,TRBJ2-3,AWTSGGAANTQY
TRBV5-4,.,TRBJ1-2,ASSYDYYGYT
TRBV20-1,.,TRBJ1-5,SASGRGPLSNQPQH
TRBV30,.,TRBJ1-6,AWKGRSSSYNSPLH
TRBV30,.,TRBJ2-1,AWTRDYNEQF
TRBV7-2,.,TRBJ1-1,ASSAQPDRGTEAF
TRBV12-3/TRBV12-4,.,TRBJ2-5,ASSLGHRETQY
TRBV4-2,.,TRBJ1-2,ASSQEDRGDGYT
TRBV19,.,TRBJ1-5,ASTRDGLGNQPQH
TRBV15,.,TRBJ1-4,ATSSGGTATNEKLF
TRBV20-1,.,TRBJ2-3,SASDERAYTDTQY
TRBV4-2,.,TRBJ2-1,ASSQLGLASGEQF
TRBV30,few,TRBJ1-2,AFLRPYGYT
TRBV5-1,.,TRBJ2-3,ASSWDTSTDTQY
TRBV23-1,.,TRBJ2-3,ASSQSSPTGGDNTDTQY
TRBV6-2/TRBV6-3,once,TRBJ1-2,ASSYLRDRVASYGYT
TRBV19,.,TRBJ1-1,ASSPGQGGTEAF
TRBV25-1,.,TRBJ1-2,ASSEFTGNANYGYT
TRBV9,.,TRBJ2-7,ASSAGQGEEQY
TRBV19,once,TRBJ1-5,ASIPGGGSNQPQH
TRBV14,.,TRBJ2-7,ASSPSYEQY
TRBV19,.,TRBJ2-7,ASRRGSTRSEQY
TRBV5-1,.,TRBJ2-1,ASSASLAGAYNEQF
TRBV10-3,.,TRBJ2-5,AISESGETETQY